The rows below give T cell receptor beta chains drawn from one sample of a study of blood T cell repertoires in COVID-19. Repertoires were generated with immunoSEQ multiplex PCR, while TCRdb's copy carries only in-frame clones and drops some. The table has a few hundred thousand clones, more than 70% seen once. Material: peripheral blood. The receptors derive from a man older than 75 with acute or convalescent COVID-19. Both conserved end residues are part of each CDR3. D genes are given only for firm matches. Expanded clones get a size class; other rows say once, few or many, or leave the size out.

d_call: -
v_call: TRBV5-4
j_call: TRBJ1-3
clone_size: -
cdr3_nt: TGTGCCAGCACTTGGGGGGGGAACTCTGGAAACACCATATATTTT
cdr3_aa: CASTWGGNSGNTIYF

d_call: TRBD2
v_call: TRBV2
j_call: TRBJ2-1
clone_size: once
cdr3_nt: TGTGCCAGCAGTGAGACTAGCGGGAGGGTCGATGAGCAGTTCTTC
cdr3_aa: CASSETSGRVDEQFF

d_call: TRBD2
v_call: TRBV7-2
j_call: TRBJ2-1
clone_size: -
cdr3_nt: TGTGCCAGCAGCTCAAATAGCGGGGGGACTTACAATGAGCAGTTCTTC
cdr3_aa: CASSSNSGGTYNEQFF

d_call: -
v_call: TRBV6-5
j_call: TRBJ2-6
clone_size: once
cdr3_nt: TGTGCCAGCAGTCTCTCAGCTGGGGCCAACGTCCTGACTTTC
cdr3_aa: CASSLSAGANVLTF

d_call: TRBD2
v_call: TRBV15
j_call: TRBJ2-1
clone_size: -
cdr3_nt: TGTGCCACCAGCCGTCCCAGCGGGAGGGCCGGGGATGAGCAGTTCTTC
cdr3_aa: CATSRPSGRAGDEQFF

d_call: -
v_call: TRBV3-1/TRBV3-2
j_call: TRBJ2-7
clone_size: -
cdr3_nt: TGTGCCAGCAGCAAAGTACCTGCGGGCGAGCAGTACTTC
cdr3_aa: CASSKVPAGEQYF

d_call: -
v_call: TRBV12-3/TRBV12-4
j_call: TRBJ1-2
clone_size: -
cdr3_nt: TGTGCCAGCAGTTGGACAGCTAACTATGGCTACACCTTC
cdr3_aa: CASSWTANYGYTF

d_call: -
v_call: TRBV18
j_call: TRBJ1-5
clone_size: -
cdr3_nt: TGTGCCAGCTCACCCGCGGTGAATATGGATTATAGCAATCAGCCCCAGCATTTT
cdr3_aa: CASSPAVNMDYSNQPQHF

d_call: TRBD2
v_call: TRBV5-1
j_call: TRBJ2-2
clone_size: -
cdr3_nt: TGCGCCAGCAGCCCTAAGGCAGGGAGGGTCGGGGAGCTGTTTTTT
cdr3_aa: CASSPKAGRVGELFF

d_call: -
v_call: TRBV5-1
j_call: TRBJ2-7
clone_size: -
cdr3_nt: TGCGCCAGCAGCTTGTTACCGACTCCCTCTGGCGAGCAGTACTTC
cdr3_aa: CASSLLPTPSGEQYF

d_call: TRBD1
v_call: TRBV4-2
j_call: TRBJ1-2
clone_size: -
cdr3_nt: TGTGCCAGCAGCCAAGATCAGACAGGGAGCTATGGCTACACCTTC
cdr3_aa: CASSQDQTGSYGYTF

d_call: -
v_call: TRBV29-1
j_call: TRBJ1-5
clone_size: -
cdr3_nt: TGCAGCGCCGAGGGGGGGGAAGGGCAGCCCCAGCATTTT
cdr3_aa: CSAEGGEGQPQHF

d_call: TRBD2
v_call: TRBV27
j_call: TRBJ2-1
clone_size: once
cdr3_nt: TGTGCCAGCAGTTTCAGCGGGAGTGGTGAGCAGTTCTTC
cdr3_aa: CASSFSGSGEQFF

d_call: TRBD1
v_call: TRBV5-6
j_call: TRBJ1-1
clone_size: -
cdr3_nt: TGTGCCAGCAGCGCAGCCGGGACAGGGGGCACTGAAGCTTTCTTT
cdr3_aa: CASSAAGTGGTEAFF

d_call: -
v_call: TRBV29-1
j_call: TRBJ1-1
clone_size: -
cdr3_nt: TGCAGCGTTGAAGGGGGGGGCGGGAGGAACACTGAAGCTTTCTTT
cdr3_aa: CSVEGGGGRNTEAFF

d_call: TRBD1
v_call: TRBV6-5
j_call: TRBJ1-2
clone_size: once
cdr3_nt: TGTGCCAGCAGTCCCAAACAGGGGGCTACCTATGGCTACACCTTC
cdr3_aa: CASSPKQGATYGYTF

d_call: -
v_call: TRBV9
j_call: TRBJ1-1
clone_size: few
cdr3_nt: TGTGCCAGCAGCGTAATCACTTCCGTCGGTGAAGCTTTCTTT
cdr3_aa: CASSVITSVGEAFF

d_call: TRBD1
v_call: TRBV5-8
j_call: TRBJ2-3
clone_size: -
cdr3_nt: TGTGCCAGCAGCTCCGGGACAGGGAGCACAGATACGCAGTATTTT
cdr3_aa: CASSSGTGSTDTQYF

d_call: TRBD1
v_call: TRBV27
j_call: TRBJ1-5
clone_size: few
cdr3_nt: TGTGCCAGCAGTCCGTCGACAGGGGAGTATAGCAATCAGCCCCAGCATTTT
cdr3_aa: CASSPSTGEYSNQPQHF

d_call: -
v_call: TRBV28
j_call: TRBJ1-6
clone_size: -
cdr3_nt: TGTGCCAGCAGTTTAATCCAGGGTCAACTAAATTCACCCCTCCACTTT
cdr3_aa: CASSLIQGQLNSPLHF

d_call: -
v_call: TRBV20-1
j_call: TRBJ2-3
clone_size: -
cdr3_nt: TGCAGTGCTAGCGCAGATACGCAGTATTTT
cdr3_aa: CSASADTQYF

d_call: -
v_call: TRBV2
j_call: TRBJ1-2
clone_size: -
cdr3_nt: TGTGCCAGCAGTCCTACCTACGGGGGCTATGGCTACACCTTC
cdr3_aa: CASSPTYGGYGYTF

d_call: TRBD2
v_call: TRBV6-5
j_call: TRBJ2-3
clone_size: few
cdr3_nt: TGTGCCAGCGGGACGTGGGGGAGGGGCGCAGATACGCAGTATTTT
cdr3_aa: CASGTWGRGADTQYF

d_call: TRBD2
v_call: TRBV5-4
j_call: TRBJ2-4
clone_size: -
cdr3_nt: TGTGCCAGCAGCGGGGGGACTAGCGGGGTAGCCAAAAACATTCAGTACTTC
cdr3_aa: CASSGGTSGVAKNIQYF

d_call: -
v_call: TRBV25-1
j_call: TRBJ1-1
clone_size: -
cdr3_nt: TGTGCCAGCAGGCAGACAGTCATGAACACTGAAGCTTTCTTT
cdr3_aa: CASRQTVMNTEAFF

d_call: -
v_call: TRBV20-1
j_call: TRBJ1-6
clone_size: once
cdr3_nt: TGCAGTGCCAGTACCGGGACTCTTAATTCACCCCTCCACTTT
cdr3_aa: CSASTGTLNSPLHF